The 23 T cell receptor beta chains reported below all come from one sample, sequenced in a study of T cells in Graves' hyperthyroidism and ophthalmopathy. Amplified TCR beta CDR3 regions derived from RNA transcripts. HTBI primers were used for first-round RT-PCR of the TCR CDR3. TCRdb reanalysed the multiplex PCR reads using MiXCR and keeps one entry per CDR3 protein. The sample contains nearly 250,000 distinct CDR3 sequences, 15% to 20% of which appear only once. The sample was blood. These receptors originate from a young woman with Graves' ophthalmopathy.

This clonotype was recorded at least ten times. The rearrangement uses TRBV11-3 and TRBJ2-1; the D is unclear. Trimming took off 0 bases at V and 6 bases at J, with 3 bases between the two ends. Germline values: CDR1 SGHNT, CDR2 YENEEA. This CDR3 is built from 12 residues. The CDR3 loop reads CASSLDSNEQFF. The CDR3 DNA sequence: TGTGCCAGCAGCTTAGATTCCAATGAGCAGTTCTTC.

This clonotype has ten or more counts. CDR3: CSVSGGSRTEAFF. In DNA form, the CDR3 reads TGCAGTGTTAGCGGGGGCTCTAGGACTGAAGCTTTCTTT. V usage is TRBV29-1 and J usage is TRBJ1-1, with D perhaps matching TRBD1 (6 bases). Germline values: CDR1 SQVTM, CDR2 ANQGSEA. This CDR3 spans 13 amino acids.

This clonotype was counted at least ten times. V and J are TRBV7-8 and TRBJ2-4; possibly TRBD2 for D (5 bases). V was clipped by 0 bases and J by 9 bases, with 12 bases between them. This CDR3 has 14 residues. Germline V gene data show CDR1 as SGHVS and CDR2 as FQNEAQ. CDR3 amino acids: CASSLALTEGIQYF. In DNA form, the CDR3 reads TGTGCCAGCAGCTTAGCGCTAACTGAGGGCATTCAGTACTTC.

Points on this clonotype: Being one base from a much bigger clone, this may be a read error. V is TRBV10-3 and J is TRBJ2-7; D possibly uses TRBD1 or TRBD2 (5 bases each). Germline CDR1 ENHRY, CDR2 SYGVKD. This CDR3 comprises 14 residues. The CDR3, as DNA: TGTGCCATCAGTGAGTCTACAGGCGACTACGAGCAGTGCTTC. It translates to CAISESTGDYEQCF.

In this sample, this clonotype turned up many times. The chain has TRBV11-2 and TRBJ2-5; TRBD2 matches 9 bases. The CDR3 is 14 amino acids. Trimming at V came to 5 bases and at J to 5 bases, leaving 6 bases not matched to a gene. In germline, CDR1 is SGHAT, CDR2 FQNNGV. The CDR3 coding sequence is TGTGCCAGCAGCGGGAGCGGGGGGAGTGAGACCCAGTACTTC. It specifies CASSGSGGSETQYF.

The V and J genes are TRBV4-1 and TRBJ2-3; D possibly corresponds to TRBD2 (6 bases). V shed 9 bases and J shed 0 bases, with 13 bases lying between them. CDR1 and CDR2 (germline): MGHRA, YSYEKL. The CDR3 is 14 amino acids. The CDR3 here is CASRWDLSTDTQYF. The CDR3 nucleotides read TGCGCCAGTCGTTGGGACTTAAGCACAGATACGCAGTATTTT.

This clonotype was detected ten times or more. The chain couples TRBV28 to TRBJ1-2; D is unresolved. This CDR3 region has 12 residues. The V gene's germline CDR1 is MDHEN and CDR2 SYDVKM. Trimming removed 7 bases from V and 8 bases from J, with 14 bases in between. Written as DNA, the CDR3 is TGTGCCAGCACTTCAGGCCTGGGGGGCTACACCTTC. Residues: CASTSGLGGYTF.

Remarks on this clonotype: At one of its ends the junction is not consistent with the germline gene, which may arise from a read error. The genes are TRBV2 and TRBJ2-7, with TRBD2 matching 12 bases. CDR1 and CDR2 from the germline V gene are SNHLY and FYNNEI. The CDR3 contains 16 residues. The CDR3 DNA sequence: TGTGCCAGCAGTGCAAAGACTAGCGGGGGTTCCTACGAGCGGTACTTC. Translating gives CASSAKTSGGSYERYF. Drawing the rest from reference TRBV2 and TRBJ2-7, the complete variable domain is EPEVTQTPSHQVTQMGQEVILRCVPISNHLYFYWYRQILGQKVEFLVSFYNNEISEKSEIFDDQFSVERPDGSNFTLKIRSTKLEDSAMYFCASSAKTSGGSYERYFGPGTRLTVT.

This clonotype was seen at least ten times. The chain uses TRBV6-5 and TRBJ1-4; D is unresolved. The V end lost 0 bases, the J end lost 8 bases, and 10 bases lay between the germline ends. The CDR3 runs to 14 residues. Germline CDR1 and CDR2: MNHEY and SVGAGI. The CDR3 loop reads CASSYSISEEKLFF. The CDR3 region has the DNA TGTGCCAGCAGTTACTCGATTTCAGAGGAAAAACTGTTTTTT.

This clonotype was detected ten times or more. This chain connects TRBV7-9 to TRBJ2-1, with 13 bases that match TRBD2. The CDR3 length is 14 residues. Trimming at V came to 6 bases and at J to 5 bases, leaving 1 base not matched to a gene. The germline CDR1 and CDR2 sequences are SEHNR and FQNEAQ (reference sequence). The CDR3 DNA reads TGTGCCAGCAGACTAGCGGGGGGGAACAATGAGCAGTTCTTC. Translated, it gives CASRLAGGNNEQFF.

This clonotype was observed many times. CDR3 region: CASSQDASGGADEQFF. CDR3 nucleotide sequence: TGTGCCAGCAGCCAAGATGCCAGCGGGGGGGCGGATGAGCAGTTCTTC. This chain links TRBV4-2 with TRBJ2-1; 10 nucleotides line up with TRBD2. The ends lost 0 bases at V and 8 bases at J; junction bases unmatched: 7. This CDR3 has 16 residues. Germline CDR1 LGHNA, CDR2 YNFKEQ.

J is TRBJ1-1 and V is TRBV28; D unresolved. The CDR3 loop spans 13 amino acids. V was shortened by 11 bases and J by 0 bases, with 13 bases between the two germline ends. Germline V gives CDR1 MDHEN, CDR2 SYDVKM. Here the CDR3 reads CAVLRPLNTEAFF. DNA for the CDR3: TGTGCCGTTCTTCGCCCATTGAACACTGAAGCTTTCTTT.

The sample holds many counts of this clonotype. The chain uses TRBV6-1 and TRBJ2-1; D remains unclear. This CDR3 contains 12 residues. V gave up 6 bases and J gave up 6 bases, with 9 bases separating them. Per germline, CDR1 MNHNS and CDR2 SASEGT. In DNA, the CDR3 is TGTGCCAGCAGCGTGGGCCTCAATGAGCAGTTCTTC. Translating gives CASSVGLNEQFF.

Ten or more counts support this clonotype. The CDR3, as DNA: TGTGCCAGCAACCCATGGGGACTAGCGTTTTCAGGGGAGCTGTTTTTT. Its translation: CASNPWGLAFSGELFF. The chain carries TRBV12-3 or TRBV12-4 and TRBJ2-2, with 10 bases that match TRBD2. After removal of 7 bases from V and 8 bases from J, the junction contained 13 bases not matched to a gene. The CDR3 covers 16 residues.

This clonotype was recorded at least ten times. The CDR3 DNA is TGTGCCAGCAGCCAATGGAACACTGAAGCTTTCTTT. This gives the protein CASSQWNTEAFF. The rearrangement uses TRBV14 and TRBJ1-1; D is unclear. V lost 2 bases and J lost 1, with 2 bases in between. The CDR3 is 12 residues long. CDR1 and CDR2 from the germline V gene are SGHDN and FVKESK.

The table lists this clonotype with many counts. In nucleotides, the CDR3 is TGTGCCAGCAGTTCCCCGCGACTAGCGGACTATTCATACGAGCAGTACTTC. Translating gives CASSSPRLADYSYEQYF. The chain recombines TRBV6-1 with TRBJ2-7, with 9 bases fitting TRBD2. CDR1 and CDR2 (germline): MNHNS, SASEGT. This CDR3 spans 17 amino acids. The junction had 15 bases not matched to a gene; V was cut back by 5 bases and J by 4 bases.

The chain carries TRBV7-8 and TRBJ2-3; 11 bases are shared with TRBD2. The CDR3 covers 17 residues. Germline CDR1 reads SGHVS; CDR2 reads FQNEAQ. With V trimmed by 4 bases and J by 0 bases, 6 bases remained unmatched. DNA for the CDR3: TGTGCCAGCAGCTCGGACTGGACTAGCGGGAGCACAGATACGCAGTATTTT. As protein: CASSSDWTSGSTDTQYF.

The DNA for the CDR3 is TGTGCCAGCAGCCAAGAGACAGGGGGACAAGGGAGGAACATTCAGTACTTC. It codes for CASSQETGGQGRNIQYF. This chain connects TRBV4-2 to TRBJ2-4, with 9 bases lining up with TRBD1. The V gene end was trimmed by 0 bases and the J gene end by 7 bases; junction bases not matched to a gene: 10. Germline lookup yields CDR1 LGHNA and CDR2 YNFKEQ. The CDR3 extends over 17 amino acids.

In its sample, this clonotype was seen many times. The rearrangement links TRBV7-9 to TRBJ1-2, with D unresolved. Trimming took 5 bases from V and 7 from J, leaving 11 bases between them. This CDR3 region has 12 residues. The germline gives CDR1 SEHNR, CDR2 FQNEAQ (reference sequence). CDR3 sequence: CASSPPGAGYTF. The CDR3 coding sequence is TGTGCCAGCAGCCCTCCAGGAGCTGGCTACACCTTC. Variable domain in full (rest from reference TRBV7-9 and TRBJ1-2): DTGVSQNPRHKITKRGQNVTFRCDPISEHNRLYWYRQTLGQGPEFLTYFQNEAQLEKSRLLSDRFSAERPKGSFSTLEIQRTEQGDSAMYLCASSPPGAGYTFGSGTRLTVV.

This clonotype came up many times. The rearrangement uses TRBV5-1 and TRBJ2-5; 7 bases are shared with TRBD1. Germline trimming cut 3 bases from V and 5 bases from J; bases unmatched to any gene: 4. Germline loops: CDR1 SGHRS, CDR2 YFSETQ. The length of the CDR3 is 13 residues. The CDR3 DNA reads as TGCGCCAGCAGCTCAACAGGGGTTGAGACCCAGTACTTC. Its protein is CASSSTGVETQYF.

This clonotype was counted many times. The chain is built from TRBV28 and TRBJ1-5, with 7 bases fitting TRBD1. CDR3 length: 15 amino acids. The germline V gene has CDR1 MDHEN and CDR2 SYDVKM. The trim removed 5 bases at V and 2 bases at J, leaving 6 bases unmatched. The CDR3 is CASSPYTGGNQPQHF. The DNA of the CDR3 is TGTGCCAGCAGTCCCTATACAGGGGGCAATCAGCCCCAGCATTTT. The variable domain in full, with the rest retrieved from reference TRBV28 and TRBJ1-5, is DVKVTQSSRYLVKRTGEKVFLECVQDMDHENMFWYRQDPGLGLRLIYFSYDVKMKEKGDIPEGYSVSREKKERFSLILESASTNQTSMYLCASSPYTGGNQPQHFGDGTRLSIL.

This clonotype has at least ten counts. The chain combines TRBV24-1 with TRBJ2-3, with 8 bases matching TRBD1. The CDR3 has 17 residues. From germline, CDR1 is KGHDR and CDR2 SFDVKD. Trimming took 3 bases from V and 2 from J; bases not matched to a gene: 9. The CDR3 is CATSDPSGTGYTDTQYF. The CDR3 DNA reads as TGTGCCACCAGTGATCCATCCGGGACAGGCTACACAGATACGCAGTATTTT.

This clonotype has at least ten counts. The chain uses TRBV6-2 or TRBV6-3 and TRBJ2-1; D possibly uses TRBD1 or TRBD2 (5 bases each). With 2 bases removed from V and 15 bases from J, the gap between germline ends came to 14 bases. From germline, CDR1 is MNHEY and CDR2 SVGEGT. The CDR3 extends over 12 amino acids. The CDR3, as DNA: TGTGCCAGCAGTTACGGGGGTTTATTTCGGTTCTTC. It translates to CASSYGGLFRFF.